Given below is one TCR beta chain in context. The sample comes from a study of blood T cell repertoires in COVID-19. Profiled with immunoSEQ multiplex PCR; TCRdb holds only in-frame clones, not every one. The sample records 150,000 to 200,000 clones, roughly 91% being singletons. V lost 1 base to trimming and J lost 0 bases, with 17 bases between them. The CDR3 totals 18 residues. The germline CDR1 and CDR2 sequences are MDHEN and SYDVKM. This sequence joins TRBV28 and TRBJ2-3, with D unresolved. The clonotype originates from a woman aged 50 to 65 with acute or convalescent COVID-19. Sequenced material: peripheral blood. The CDR3 DNA reads TGTGCCAGCAGTTTATATCCCCGATTCGTAACTAGCACAGATACGCAGTATTTT. Translated, it gives CASSLYPRFVTSTDTQYF.